This is a list of T cell receptor beta chains from one sample in a study of blood T cell repertoires in COVID-19. The repertoire was sequenced with immunoSEQ multiplex PCR; TCRdb's copy has only in-frame clones and lacks some. The table includes 60,000 to 75,000 clones, about 70% detected once. The sample was peripheral blood. The receptors shown here come from a woman over 75 with acute or convalescent COVID-19. CDR3s include the opening cysteine and the closing phenylalanine or tryptophan. Fields, in order: J gene, clone size, V gene, D gene, CDR3 DNA, CDR3 protein. A D gene is named only where the DNA matches it firmly. Some rows have no size entry. The others give once, few or many, or a class for an expanded clone.

TRBJ2-3	-	TRBV27	TRBD2	TGTGCCAGCAGTTCCTCCCATAGCGGGAGTGGGGCAGATACGCAGTATTTT	CASSSSHSGSGADTQYF
TRBJ2-5	-	TRBV18	-	TGTGCCAGCTCACTGTCTCTGTCGGAGACCCAGTACTTC	CASSLSLSETQYF
TRBJ1-5	-	TRBV30	-	TGTGCCTGGAGTGGACAGGCCAATCAGCCCCAGCATTTT	CAWSGQANQPQHF
TRBJ1-4	few	TRBV28	-	TGTGCCAGCAGTTTACACAGATCTAATGAAAAACTGTTTTTT	CASSLHRSNEKLFF
TRBJ2-4	-	TRBV15	-	TGTGCCACCAGCAGAGATGTCGACAGGAGAAACATTCAGTACTTC	CATSRDVDRRNIQYF
TRBJ2-3	-	TRBV30	TRBD2	TGTGCCTGGAGTTTGAGCGGGAGCCGATATACGCAGTATTTT	CAWSLSGSRYTQYF
TRBJ1-1	-	TRBV7-2	TRBD1	TGTGCCAGCAGCCTTCAGGGACAGGGGACTGAAGCTTTCTTT	CASSLQGQGTEAFF
TRBJ1-5	once	TRBV24-1	-	TGTGCCACCAGTGAGGGAGGGCTTGGTCAGCCCCAGCATTTT	CATSEGGLGQPQHF
TRBJ1-2	-	TRBV28	TRBD1	TGTGCCAGCAGTTTTGGGACAGGGCCGATATTCGGCTACACCTTC	CASSFGTGPIFGYTF
TRBJ2-1	many	TRBV5-1	TRBD1	TGCGCCAGCAGCCCCTCGCTGGGCCAGGGGGTCTTC	CASSPSLGQGVF
TRBJ2-5	-	TRBV5-4	TRBD1	TGTGCCAGCAGCCCCGGACAGGGCCAGACCCAGTACTTC	CASSPGQGQTQYF
TRBJ1-1	few	TRBV19	-	TGTGCCAGTGGGGGCAGGTGGACTGAAGCTTTCTTT	CASGGRWTEAFF
TRBJ2-1	-	TRBV5-1	TRBD2	TGCGCCAGCAGCTTGGGGCTAGCGGGAATCCTCTCCTACAATGAGCAGTTCTTC	CASSLGLAGILSYNEQFF
TRBJ1-3	-	TRBV15	-	TGTGCCACGAGGATATTGTCTGGAAACACCATATATTTT	CATRILSGNTIYF
TRBJ1-1	-	TRBV18	TRBD1	TGTGCCAGCTCACCACCGGGGGTGAGGGGGCGAGGAACTGAAGCTTTCTTT	CASSPPGVRGRGTEAFF
TRBJ2-7	-	TRBV28	TRBD1	TGTGCCAGCAGTCGGGCGGGGAGCGCCAGGGGGCCCTACGAGCAGTACTTC	CASSRAGSARGPYEQYF
TRBJ1-1	-	TRBV6-5	-	TGTGCCAGCAGTCTCGGAGACTTCCCCGACGCTGAAGCTTTCTTT	CASSLGDFPDAEAFF
TRBJ2-1	-	TRBV7-3	TRBD2	TGTGCCAGCAGCCCCACGGGGACTAGCGAGTACAATGAGCAGTTCTTC	CASSPTGTSEYNEQFF
TRBJ2-1	-	TRBV6-5	TRBD2	TGTGCCATTACCTCGGGAGGGCCTCCAAATGAGCAGTTCTTC	CAITSGGPPNEQFF
TRBJ1-6	-	TRBV4-1	TRBD1	TGCGCCAGCAGCCAAAACGTACAGGGGTCCCTCCACTTT	CASSQNVQGSLHF
TRBJ2-1	-	TRBV4-1	TRBD2	TGCGCCAGCAGCCAACCGTTGAGGGAGGGCCCCTACAATGAGCAGTTCTTC	CASSQPLREGPYNEQFF
TRBJ1-1	-	TRBV12-3/TRBV12-4	-	TGTGCCAGCAGTTTCGGCGAGGAGACTGAAGCTTTCTTT	CASSFGEETEAFF
TRBJ2-1	once	TRBV4-1	TRBD2	TGCGCCAGCAGCCAAGGTCGGCTAGCGGGAGGTGAGCAGTTCTTC	CASSQGRLAGGEQFF
TRBJ1-4	few	TRBV7-8	-	TGTGCCAGCAGCCCCAGGGACATAACTAATGAAAAACTGTTTTTT	CASSPRDITNEKLFF
TRBJ1-1	-	TRBV2	TRBD1	TGTGCCAGCAGTATGACAGGGGGCACTGAAGCTTTCTTT	CASSMTGGTEAFF
TRBJ1-2	-	TRBV5-6	TRBD1	TGTGCCAGCAGCTTTCAGACAGGGGACTATGGCTACACCTTC	CASSFQTGDYGYTF
TRBJ2-3	-	TRBV7-2	TRBD2	TGTGCCAGCAGCTACCTAGGCGGGGGGCCGGATACGCAGTATTTT	CASSYLGGGPDTQYF
TRBJ1-1	-	TRBV6-5	-	TGTGCCAGCACCCGCCGACAGCCCCTGAACACTGAAGCTTTCTTT	CASTRRQPLNTEAFF
TRBJ2-7	-	TRBV9	TRBD2	TGTGCCAGCAGCCCCCGGGAGGCCCTACCCTCCTCCTACGAGCAGTACTTC	CASSPREALPSSYEQYF
TRBJ1-1	-	TRBV19	-	TGTGCCAGTAGCCAAGTGGGCGGGGAAGCTTTCTTT	CASSQVGGEAFF
TRBJ1-6	-	TRBV5-1	-	TGCGCCAGCAGCTTGGATCTAGGCTCACCCCTCCACTTT	CASSLDLGSPLHF
TRBJ1-1	-	TRBV30	TRBD1	TGTGCCTGGGCTCACTCCGAACCGGGACAGGGAACCTTAGTCATGAACACTGAAGCTTTCTTT	CAWAHSEPGQGTLVMNTEAFF
TRBJ1-5	-	TRBV28	TRBD1	TGTGCCAGCAATCCACCAGGGGGCGGCGGCAATCAGCCCCAGCATTTT	CASNPPGGGGNQPQHF
TRBJ1-5	once	TRBV2	TRBD1	TGTGCCAGCGGACAGGACGCCCTTATCAATCAGCCCCAGCATTTT	CASGQDALINQPQHF
TRBJ1-5	-	TRBV6-5	TRBD1	TGTGCCAGCAGGCCCCCAGGGGGTAATCAGCCCCAGCATTTT	CASRPPGGNQPQHF
TRBJ1-1	-	TRBV5-6	-	TGTGCCAGCACCCTCTCCGGACTCATGAACACTGAAGCTTTCTTT	CASTLSGLMNTEAFF
TRBJ1-4	-	TRBV4-1	-	TGCGCCAGCAGCCAAGGACCAGGGTTCACTAATGAAAAACTGTTTTTT	CASSQGPGFTNEKLFF
TRBJ1-3	many	TRBV7-2	-	TGTGCCAGCAGCTTAGTCAGGGCTGGAAACACCATATATTTT	CASSLVRAGNTIYF
TRBJ2-7	-	TRBV9	-	TGTGCCAGCAGCGGAGGTCTGAGCTCCTACGAGCAGTACTTC	CASSGGLSSYEQYF
TRBJ2-7	-	TRBV29-1	TRBD2	TGCAGCGTTGAAGCGGGACTAGCGGGAGTATCCCGATACGAGCAGTACTTC	CSVEAGLAGVSRYEQYF
TRBJ2-1	once	TRBV4-3	TRBD2	TGCGCCAGCAGCCACCAGGGGACTAGCGCCTACAATGAGCAGTTCTTC	CASSHQGTSAYNEQFF
TRBJ2-5	many	TRBV4-1	TRBD2	TGCGCCAGCAGCCGCGGGGGACAAGAGACCCAGTACTTC	CASSRGGQETQYF
TRBJ2-1	few	TRBV9	-	TGTGCCAGCAGCGTAGCGGGAGTAGGGTATGAGCAGTTCTTC	CASSVAGVGYEQFF
TRBJ1-4	-	TRBV6-1	TRBD1	TGTGCCAGCAGTGAGGGACAGAAACTGTTTTTT	CASSEGQKLFF
TRBJ1-1	-	TRBV6-5	-	TGTGCCAGCAGTTACTCCCGGGAGAGCACTGAAGCTTTCTTT	CASSYSRESTEAFF
TRBJ2-1	-	TRBV5-1	-	TGCGCCAGCAGCTTGCAGGCGACTAGTCTTGAGCAGTTCTTC	CASSLQATSLEQFF